The 4 T cell receptor beta chains listed next were all sequenced from one sample in a study of cytomegalovirus exposure and HLA in healthy donors. 13 Jbeta primers and 60 Vbeta primers were used for the PCR. Sequencing was performed with immunoSEQ multiplex PCR; in TCRdb, only in-frame clones are kept and a portion is missing. The sample has about 130,000 clones, roughly three quarters seen once. The specimen sequenced was PBMCs. The receptors come from a woman in her sixties in good health and CMV-seronegative.

The chain is built from TRBV6-4 and TRBJ2-3, with D tentatively TRBD2 (5 bases). There are 13 residues in the CDR3. CDR1 and CDR2 from the germline V gene are MRHNA and SNTAGT. Trimming pared 10 bases from V and 6 bases from J, leaving 17 bases between. This CDR3 reads CATSPGSADTQYF. As DNA, the CDR3 is TGTGCCACATCTCCGGGAAGCGCCGATACGCAGTATTTT.

The gene calls are TRBV19 and TRBJ2-2; D gene ambiguous. In germline, CDR1 is LNHDA, CDR2 SQIVND (reference sequence). Between the trimmed V and J ends, which lost 7 bases and 1 base, there was a span of 7 bases. The CDR3 contains 13 residues. The CDR3 DNA follows: TGTGCCAGTAACGCCAGGAACACCGGGGAGCTGTTTTTT. Protein: CASNARNTGELFF.

The chain combines TRBV9 with TRBJ2-7; 8 nucleotides agree with TRBD2. The CDR3 sequence is 15 residues long. The V gene end was trimmed by 0 bases and the J gene end by 6 bases; junction bases not matched to a gene: 8. The germline CDR1 and CDR2 sequences are SGDLS and YYNGEE. In DNA, the CDR3 is TGTGCCAGCAGCGTAGGAAGCGGGAGATCGTTCGAGCAGTACTTC. The encoded protein is CASSVGSGRSFEQYF.

CDR3 coding DNA: TGCGCCAGCATGGACAGGGAAAGTAGAACCGGGGAGCTGTTTTTT. Amino acid sequence: CASMDRESRTGELFF. This rearrangement joins TRBV5-1 to TRBJ2-2; TRBD1 matches at 8 bases. CDR3 length: 15 residues. Germline CDR1 SGHRS, CDR2 YFSETQ. The ends lost 6 bases at V and 5 bases at J; junction bases unmatched: 9. The full variable domain, in which reference TRBV5-1 and TRBJ2-2 provide the parts outside the CDR3, is KAGVTQTPRYLIKTRGQQVTLSCSPISGHRSVSWYQQTPGQGLQFLFEYFSETQRNKGNFPGRFSGRQFSNSRSEMNVSTLELGDSALYLCASMDRESRTGELFFGEGSRLTVL.